This T cell receptor beta chain was found in a study of blood T cell repertoires in COVID-19. Whole-study context: The origin of the acute and convalescent COVID-19 samples was the United States, Italy and Spain. From T cells, B-cell-depleted T cells, or PBMCs came the material, which was cDNA or gDNA.

The CDR3 contains 15 residues. The germline V gene has CDR1 SGHDN and CDR2 FVKESK. The V end lost 0 bases, the J end lost 7 bases, and 12 bases lay between the germline ends. In the original analysis: It was from reference gene primer amplification that nucleated cell counts were estimated. Produced via immunoSEQ multiplex PCR; TCRdb's table is partial and in-frame only. That table supplies the V and J calls and clone size; D and trimming were determined from the DNA. The table lists approximately 170,000 clones, roughly 86% of them singletons. The V call is TRBV14, the J call TRBJ1-4; D remains unclear. This clonotype was obtained from a man between 65 and 80 years old with acute or convalescent COVID-19. Input material: peripheral blood. Here the CDR3 reads CASSQDAGPTEKLFF. DNA for the CDR3: TGTGCCAGCAGCCAAGATGCAGGCCCGACTGAAAAACTGTTTTTT.